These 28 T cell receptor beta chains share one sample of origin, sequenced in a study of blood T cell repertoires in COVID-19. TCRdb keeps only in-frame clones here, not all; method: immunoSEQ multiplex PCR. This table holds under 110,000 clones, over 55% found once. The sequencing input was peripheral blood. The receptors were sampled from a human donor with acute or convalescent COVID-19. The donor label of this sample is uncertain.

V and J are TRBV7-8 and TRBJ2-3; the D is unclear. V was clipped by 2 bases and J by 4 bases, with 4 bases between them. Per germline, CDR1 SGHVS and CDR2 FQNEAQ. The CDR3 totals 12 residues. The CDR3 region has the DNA TGTGCCAGCAGCTTAATCTCAGATACGCAGTATTTT. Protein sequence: CASSLISDTQYF.

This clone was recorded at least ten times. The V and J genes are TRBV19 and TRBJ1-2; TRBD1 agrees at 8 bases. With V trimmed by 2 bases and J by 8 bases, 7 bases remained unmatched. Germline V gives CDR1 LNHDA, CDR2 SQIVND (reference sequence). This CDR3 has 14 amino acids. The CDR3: CASSIPGTGYGYTF. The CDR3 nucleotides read TGTGCCAGTAGTATACCCGGGACAGGTTACGGCTACACCTTC.

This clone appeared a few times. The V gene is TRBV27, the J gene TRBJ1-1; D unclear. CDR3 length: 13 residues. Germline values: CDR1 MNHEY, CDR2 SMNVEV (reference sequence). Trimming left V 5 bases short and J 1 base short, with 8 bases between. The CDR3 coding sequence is TGTGCCAGCAGTCTCGGGTGGAACACTGAAGCTTTCTTT. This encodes CASSLGWNTEAFF.

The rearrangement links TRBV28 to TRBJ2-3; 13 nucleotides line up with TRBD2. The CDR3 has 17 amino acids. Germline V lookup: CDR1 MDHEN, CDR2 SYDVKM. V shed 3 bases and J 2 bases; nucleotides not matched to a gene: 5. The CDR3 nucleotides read TGTGCCAGCAGTTTTTGGACTAGCGGGGGCCCCACAGATACGCAGTATTTT. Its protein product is CASSFWTSGGPTDTQYF. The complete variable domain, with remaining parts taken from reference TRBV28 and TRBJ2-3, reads DVKVTQSSRYLVKRTGEKVFLECVQDMDHENMFWYRQDPGLGLRLIYFSYDVKMKEKGDIPEGYSVSREKKERFSLILESASTNQTSMYLCASSFWTSGGPTDTQYFGPGTRLTVL.

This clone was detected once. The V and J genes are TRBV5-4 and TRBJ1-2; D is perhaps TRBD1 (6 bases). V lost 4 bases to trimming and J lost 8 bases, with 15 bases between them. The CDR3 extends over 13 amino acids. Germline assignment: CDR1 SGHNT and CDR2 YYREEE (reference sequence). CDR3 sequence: CASSRDTREGYTF. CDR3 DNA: TGTGCCAGCAGCCGGGACACCAGGGAAGGCTACACCTTC. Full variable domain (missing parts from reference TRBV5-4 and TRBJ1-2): ETGVTQSPTHLIKTRGQQVTLRCSSQSGHNTVSWYQQALGQGPQFIFQYYREEENGRGNFPPRFSGLQFPNYSSELNVNALELDDSALYLCASSRDTREGYTFGSGTRLTVV.

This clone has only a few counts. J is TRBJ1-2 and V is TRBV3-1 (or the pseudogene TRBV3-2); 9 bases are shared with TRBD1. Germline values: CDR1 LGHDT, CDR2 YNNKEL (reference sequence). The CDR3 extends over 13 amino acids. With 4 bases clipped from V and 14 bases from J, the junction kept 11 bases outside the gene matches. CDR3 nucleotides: TGTGCCAGCAGCCTTAAGCGGGACAGGGAAAGAACCTTC. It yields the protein CASSLKRDRERTF.

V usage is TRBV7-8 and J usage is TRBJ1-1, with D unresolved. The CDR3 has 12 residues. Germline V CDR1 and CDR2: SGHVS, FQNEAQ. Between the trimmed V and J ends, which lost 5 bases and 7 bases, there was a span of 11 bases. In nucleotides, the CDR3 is TGTGCCAGCAGCCCGCCGGGATTTGAAGCTTTCTTT. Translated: CASSPPGFEAFF.

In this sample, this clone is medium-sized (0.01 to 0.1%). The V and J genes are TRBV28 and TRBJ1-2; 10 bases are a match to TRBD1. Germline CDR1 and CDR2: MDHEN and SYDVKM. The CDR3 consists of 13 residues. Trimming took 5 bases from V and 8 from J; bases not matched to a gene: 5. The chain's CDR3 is CASSGGTGEGYTF. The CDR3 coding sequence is TGTGCCAGCAGTGGCGGGACAGGGGAGGGCTACACCTTC.

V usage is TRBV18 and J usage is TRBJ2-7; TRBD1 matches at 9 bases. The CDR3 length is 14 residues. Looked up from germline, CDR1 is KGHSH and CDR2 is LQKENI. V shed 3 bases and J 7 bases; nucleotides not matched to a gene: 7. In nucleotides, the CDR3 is TGTGCCAGCTCACCGGGGACAGGGCCGGGGGAGCAGTACTTC. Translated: CASSPGTGPGEQYF. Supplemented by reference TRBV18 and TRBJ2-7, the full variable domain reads NAGVMQNPRHLVRRRGQEARLRCSPMKGHSHVYWYRQLPEEGLKFMVYLQKENIIDESGMPKERFSAEFPKEGPSILRIQQVVRGDSAAYFCASSPGTGPGEQYFGPGTRLTVT.

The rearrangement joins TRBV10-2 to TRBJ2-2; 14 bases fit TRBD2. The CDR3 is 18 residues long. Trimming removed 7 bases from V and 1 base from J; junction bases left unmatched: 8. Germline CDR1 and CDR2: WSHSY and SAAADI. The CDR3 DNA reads TGCGCCAGCACCGGGACTAGCGGGGGTGCTGGGAACACCGGGGAGCTGTTTTTT. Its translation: CASTGTSGGAGNTGELFF.

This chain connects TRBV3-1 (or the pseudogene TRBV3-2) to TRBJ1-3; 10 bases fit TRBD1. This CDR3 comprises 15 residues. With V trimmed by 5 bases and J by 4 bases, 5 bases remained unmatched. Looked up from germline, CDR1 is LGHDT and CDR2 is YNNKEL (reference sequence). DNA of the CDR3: TGTGCCAGCAGCTTGGGACAGGGGACCGGAAACACCATATATTTT. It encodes CASSLGQGTGNTIYF.

CDR3: CARPGQTNTGELFF. CDR3 in DNA: TGTGCCAGACCGGGACAGACAAACACCGGGGAGCTGTTTTTT. The chain joins TRBV7-9 to TRBJ2-2, with 7 bases that match TRBD1. Germline trimming cut 9 bases from V and 2 bases from J; bases unmatched to any gene: 6. The CDR3 is made up of 14 amino acids. Per germline, CDR1 SEHNR and CDR2 FQNEAQ (reference sequence).

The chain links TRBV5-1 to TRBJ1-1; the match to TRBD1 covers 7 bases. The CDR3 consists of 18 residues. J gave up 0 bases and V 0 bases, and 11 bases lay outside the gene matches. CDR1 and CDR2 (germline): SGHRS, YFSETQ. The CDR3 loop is CASSLGAGGAILNTEAFF. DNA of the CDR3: TGCGCCAGCAGCTTGGGGGCAGGGGGAGCTATCCTGAACACTGAAGCTTTCTTT.

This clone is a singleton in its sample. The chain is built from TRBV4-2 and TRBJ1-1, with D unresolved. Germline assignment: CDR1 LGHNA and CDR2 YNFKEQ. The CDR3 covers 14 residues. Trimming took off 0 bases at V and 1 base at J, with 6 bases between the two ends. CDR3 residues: CASSQESENTEAFF. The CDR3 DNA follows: TGTGCCAGCAGCCAAGAGTCAGAGAACACTGAAGCTTTCTTT.

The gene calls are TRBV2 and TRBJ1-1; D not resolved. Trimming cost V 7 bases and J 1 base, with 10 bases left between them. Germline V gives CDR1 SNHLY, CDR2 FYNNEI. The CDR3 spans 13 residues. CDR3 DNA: TGTGCCAGCATGCGGAGGGAGAACACTGAAGCTTTCTTT. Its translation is CASMRRENTEAFF.

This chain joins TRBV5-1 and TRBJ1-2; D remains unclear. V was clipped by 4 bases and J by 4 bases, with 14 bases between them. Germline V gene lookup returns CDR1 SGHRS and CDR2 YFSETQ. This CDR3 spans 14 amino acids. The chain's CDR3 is CASSQMGDLYGYTF. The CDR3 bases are TGCGCCAGCAGCCAAATGGGAGATCTCTATGGCTACACCTTC. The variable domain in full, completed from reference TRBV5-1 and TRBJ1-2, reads KAGVTQTPRYLIKTRGQQVTLSCSPISGHRSVSWYQQTPGQGLQFLFEYFSETQRNKGNFPGRFSGRQFSNSRSEMNVSTLELGDSALYLCASSQMGDLYGYTFGSGTRLTVV.

The CDR3 region is CASSTEGIGNEKLFF. For the CDR3, the DNA is TGTGCCAGCTCAACCGAGGGTATAGGTAATGAAAAACTGTTTTTT. This chain links TRBV18 with TRBJ1-4; D is ambiguous. With 5 bases removed from V and 4 bases from J, the gap between germline ends came to 14 bases. The length of the CDR3 is 15 residues. Germline V gives CDR1 KGHSH, CDR2 LQKENI.

DNA for the CDR3: TGTGCCAGCAGTTATAGGGGGACAGGGGGAGAAAAACTGTTTTTT. The encoded protein is CASSYRGTGGEKLFF. The V call is TRBV9, the J call TRBJ1-4; 11 positions agree with TRBD1. V gave up 5 bases and J gave up 8 bases; unmatched junction bases: 8. This CDR3 has 15 residues. Germline CDR1 SGDLS, CDR2 YYNGEE.

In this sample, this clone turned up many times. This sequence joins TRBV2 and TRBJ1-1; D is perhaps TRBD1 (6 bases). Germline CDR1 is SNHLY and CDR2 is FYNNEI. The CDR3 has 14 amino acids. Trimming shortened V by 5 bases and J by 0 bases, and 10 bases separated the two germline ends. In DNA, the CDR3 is TGTGCCAGCAGTCCAGGGGACGTGAACACTGAAGCTTTCTTT. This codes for CASSPGDVNTEAFF.

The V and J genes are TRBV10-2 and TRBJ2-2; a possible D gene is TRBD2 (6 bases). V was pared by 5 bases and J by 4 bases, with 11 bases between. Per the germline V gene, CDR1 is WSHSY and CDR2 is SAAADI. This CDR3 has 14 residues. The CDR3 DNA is TGCGCCAGCAGTCCCCGGAGGGGCACCGGGGAGCTGTTTTTT. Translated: CASSPRRGTGELFF.

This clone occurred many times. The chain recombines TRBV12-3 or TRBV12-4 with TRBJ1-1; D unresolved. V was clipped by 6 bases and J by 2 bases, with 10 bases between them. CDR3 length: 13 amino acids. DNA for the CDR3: TGTGCCAGCAGCCCTACAGAAAACACTGAAGCTTTCTTT. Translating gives CASSPTENTEAFF.

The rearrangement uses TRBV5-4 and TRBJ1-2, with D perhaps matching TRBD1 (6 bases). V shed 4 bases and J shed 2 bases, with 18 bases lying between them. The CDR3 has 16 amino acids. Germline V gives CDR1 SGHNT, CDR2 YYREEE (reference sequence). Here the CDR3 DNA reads TGTGCCAGCAGCCCCGGGACAAGGGGGTCAAACTATGGCTACACCTTC. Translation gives CASSPGTRGSNYGYTF.

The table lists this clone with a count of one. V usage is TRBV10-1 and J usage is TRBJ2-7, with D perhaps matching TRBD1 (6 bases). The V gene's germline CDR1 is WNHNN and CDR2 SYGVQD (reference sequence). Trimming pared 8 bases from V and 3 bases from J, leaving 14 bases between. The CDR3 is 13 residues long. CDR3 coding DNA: TGCGCCAGCCGACGGACAGCGAACTACGAGCAGTACGTC. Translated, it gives CASRRTANYEQYV.

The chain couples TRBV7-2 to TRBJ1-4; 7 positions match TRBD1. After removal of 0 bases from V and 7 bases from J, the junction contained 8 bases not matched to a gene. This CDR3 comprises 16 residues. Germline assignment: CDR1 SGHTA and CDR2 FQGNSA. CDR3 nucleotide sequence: TGTGCCAGCAGCTTAGCCCCAGGGGGGATTGGTGAAAAACTGTTTTTT. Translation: CASSLAPGGIGEKLFF.

CDR3 DNA: TGTGCCAGCAGGAGGACAGGGGGCGGAGATACGCAGTATTTT. Translation: CASRRTGGGDTQYF. V usage is TRBV5-6 and J usage is TRBJ2-3; 11 bases are shared with TRBD1. The CDR3 is 14 residues long. The germline CDR1 and CDR2 sequences are SGHDT and YYEEEE. Trimming removed 5 bases from V and 5 bases from J; junction bases left unmatched: 4.

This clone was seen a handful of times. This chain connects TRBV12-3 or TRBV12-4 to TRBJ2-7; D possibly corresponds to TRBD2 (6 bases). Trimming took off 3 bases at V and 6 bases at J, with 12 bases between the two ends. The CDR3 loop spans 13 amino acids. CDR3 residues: CASSFGEVGEQYV. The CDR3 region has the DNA TGTGCCAGCAGTTTCGGGGAGGTCGGCGAGCAGTACGTC.

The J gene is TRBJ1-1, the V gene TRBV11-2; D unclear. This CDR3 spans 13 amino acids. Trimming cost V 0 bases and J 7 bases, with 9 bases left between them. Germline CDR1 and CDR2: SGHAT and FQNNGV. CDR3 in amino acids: CASSLDWRSEAFF. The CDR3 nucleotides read TGTGCCAGCAGCTTAGATTGGAGGAGTGAAGCTTTCTTT.

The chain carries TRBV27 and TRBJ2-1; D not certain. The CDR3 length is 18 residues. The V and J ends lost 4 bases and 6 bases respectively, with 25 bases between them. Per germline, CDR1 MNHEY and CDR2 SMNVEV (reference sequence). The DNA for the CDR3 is TGTGCCAGCAGTTCGAAAGCAACCGGGTTAAGTGATGGCAATGAGCAGTTCTTC. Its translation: CASSSKATGLSDGNEQFF.